A single sample gave rise to the 31 T cell receptor beta chains below, sequenced in a study of blood T cell repertoires in COVID-19. Libraries were prepared by immunoSEQ multiplex PCR; TCRdb keeps only in-frame clonotypes and omits some of them. The sample lists roughly 250,000 clones; approximately 79% were seen once. The source material was peripheral blood. The receptors come from a woman aged 40-49 years with active or convalescent COVID-19.

Concerning this clone itself: A read error may account for a junction end that differs from germline. This sequence joins TRBV4-1 and TRBJ1-2; 7 bases agree with TRBD1. This CDR3 region has 14 residues. Germline V gene data show CDR1 as MGHRA and CDR2 as YSYEKL. CDR3 nucleotide sequence: TGCGCCCGCAGCCGAGAGGGGGCTGGCTATGGCTACACCTTC. Protein: CARSREGAGYGYTF.

This sequence joins TRBV27 and TRBJ2-3; TRBD2 aligns across 9 bases. Germline loops: CDR1 MNHEY, CDR2 SMNVEV (reference sequence). The CDR3 loop spans 15 amino acids. V shed 6 bases, J shed 0 bases, and the junction held 4 bases outside the gene matches. The CDR3 protein is CASSLAGPSTDTQYF. CDR3 in DNA: TGTGCCAGCAGCCTAGCGGGACCTAGCACAGATACGCAGTATTTT.

The chain carries TRBV3-1 (or the pseudogene TRBV3-2) and TRBJ1-4; 10 bases match TRBD1. CDR1 and CDR2 from the germline V gene are LGHDT and YNNKEL (reference sequence). Germline trimming cut 5 bases from V and 5 bases from J; bases unmatched to any gene: 8. The CDR3 sequence is 16 residues long. The CDR3 DNA reads TGTGCCAGCAGCTATTGGGGGGGACAGGGGAATGAAAAACTGTTTTTT. Its protein product is CASSYWGGQGNEKLFF.

The chain couples TRBV19 to TRBJ2-7; weak D call: TRBD1 (6 bases). CDR1 is LNHDA, CDR2 SQIVND, per germline (reference sequence). Trimming left V 3 bases short and J 6 bases short, with 15 bases between. This CDR3 is 14 amino acids long. The CDR3 protein is CASSIGQRISEQYF. The CDR3 DNA sequence: TGTGCCAGTAGTATTGGACAGAGGATCAGCGAGCAGTACTTC.

The rearrangement uses TRBV6-2 or TRBV6-3 and TRBJ2-7, with D uncertain. The germline V gene encodes CDR1 MNHEY and CDR2 SVGEGT. CDR3 length: 14 residues. V was shortened by 6 bases and J by 2 bases, with 14 bases between the two germline ends. The CDR3 sequence: CASSPPSGTYEQYV. In DNA, the CDR3 is TGTGCCAGCAGCCCTCCATCAGGCACCTACGAGCAGTACGTC.

CDR3 nucleotide sequence: TGTGCCAGCAGCTCCTGCCGGAGATCTGAAGCTTTCTTT. This codes for CASSSCRRSEAFF. This chain joins TRBV12-1 and TRBJ1-1. TRBV12-1 represents a pseudogene. This CDR3 spans 13 amino acids.

This chain joins TRBV5-4 and TRBJ2-1, with 9 positions matching TRBD1. This CDR3 has 15 amino acids. CDR1 is SGHNT and CDR2 is YYREEE in the germline V gene (reference sequence). The V gene end was trimmed by 3 bases and the J gene end by 6 bases; junction bases not matched to a gene: 7. The CDR3 loop is CASSSNRGRINEQFF. CDR3 bases: TGTGCCAGCAGCTCAAACAGGGGGCGGATCAATGAGCAGTTCTTC.

V is TRBV19 and J is TRBJ1-5; TRBD1 agrees at 8 bases. Unmatched junction bases numbered 4, after V lost 3 bases and J lost 3 bases. The CDR3 runs to 15 residues. Germline V gene data show CDR1 as LNHDA and CDR2 as SQIVND (reference sequence). CDR3 region: CASSIRQGSNQPQHF. The DNA for the CDR3 is TGTGCCAGTAGTATCCGACAGGGGTCCAATCAGCCCCAGCATTTT.

The chain recombines TRBV20-1 with TRBJ1-3, with TRBD1 as a possible D gene (5 bases). The CDR3 is made up of 14 amino acids. Germline V gene data show CDR1 as DFQATT and CDR2 as SNEGSKA (reference sequence). With 3 bases removed from V and 2 bases from J, the gap between germline ends came to 11 bases. CDR3 region: CSASRSGPGNTIYF. The CDR3 DNA reads as TGCAGTGCTAGTCGGTCAGGGCCTGGAAACACCATATATTTT.

The V and J genes are TRBV4-1 and TRBJ2-3; a possible D gene is TRBD1 (5 bases). The CDR3 totals 16 residues. Between the trimmed V and J ends, which lost 0 bases and 6 bases, there was a span of 16 bases. Germline V lookup: CDR1 MGHRA, CDR2 YSYEKL. DNA for the CDR3: TGCGCCAGCAGCCAAGATTGGGGCCTTAGGGCGGATACGCAGTATTTT. Residues: CASSQDWGLRADTQYF.

The chain employs TRBV11-2 and TRBJ1-1; no firm D call. The V and J ends lost 1 base and 3 bases respectively, with 6 bases between them. CDR1 and CDR2 from the germline V gene are SGHAT and FQNNGV. The CDR3 covers 13 residues. CDR3 sequence: CASSLAQYTEAFF. Here the CDR3 DNA reads TGTGCCAGCAGCTTAGCACAATACACTGAAGCTTTCTTT.

The chain carries TRBV7-2 and TRBJ1-5; D might be TRBD1 (6 bases). Trimming pared 7 bases from V and 3 bases from J, leaving 22 bases between. Germline V lookup: CDR1 SGHTA, CDR2 FQGNSA. The CDR3 loop spans 17 amino acids. The CDR3 protein is CASNQWPQGPINQPQHF. The CDR3 DNA reads as TGTGCCAGCAACCAATGGCCACAGGGACCTATCAATCAGCCCCAGCATTTT.

The V gene is TRBV7-9, the J gene TRBJ2-7; 11 bases map to TRBD1. The germline V gene has CDR1 SEHNR and CDR2 FQNEAQ (reference sequence). This CDR3 has 15 residues. V lost 5 bases, J lost 4 bases, and 7 bases stayed unmatched. For the CDR3, the DNA is TGTGCCAGCAGCCGGACAGGGGGCTTCAATTACGAGCAGTACTTC. Encoded protein: CASSRTGGFNYEQYF.

The DNA for the CDR3 is TGTGCCAGCAGCAGGGGACAGGGTTATTCTGAAGCTTTCTTT. Residues: CASSRGQGYSEAFF. The chain combines TRBV6-5 with TRBJ1-1; 9 nucleotides match TRBD1. Germline CDR1 MNHEY, CDR2 SVGAGI. V lost 6 bases to trimming and J lost 6 bases; unmatched junction nucleotides: 8. This CDR3 region has 14 residues.

V usage is TRBV4-2 and J usage is TRBJ2-2; TRBD1 might be the D (5 bases). The CDR3 runs to 14 residues. Trimming cost V 1 base and J 3 bases, with 6 bases left between them. Germline V gene sequence: CDR1 LGHNA, CDR2 YNFKEQ. The DNA for the CDR3 is TGTGCCAGCAGCCAAGCAGGGTACACCGGGGAGCTGTTTTTT. It specifies CASSQAGYTGELFF.

V is TRBV3-1 (or the pseudogene TRBV3-2) and J is TRBJ1-1; 9 nucleotides align to TRBD1. Germline V gene lookup returns CDR1 LGHDT and CDR2 YNNKEL (reference sequence). The CDR3 extends over 14 amino acids. Trimming took 1 base from V and 6 from J; bases not matched to a gene: 3. CDR3 DNA: TGTGCCAGCAGCCAAGGGACAGGGGAGGCTGAAGCTTTCTTT. It encodes CASSQGTGEAEAFF.

This rearrangement joins TRBV30 to TRBJ2-7, with D possibly matching TRBD1 (5 bases). Germline loops: CDR1 GTSNPN, CDR2 SVGIG (reference sequence). V lost 0 bases and J 6 bases, leaving 18 bases between the germline ends. The CDR3 sequence is 15 residues long. CDR3 sequence reads: CAWSVKVVGGAEQYF. CDR3 nucleotides: TGTGCCTGGAGTGTAAAAGTGGTAGGTGGGGCCGAGCAGTACTTC.

A note on this clone: It is likely a read error, because the conserved phenylalanine at the end of the CDR3 is missing. The DNA for the CDR3 is TGCGCCAGCAGCCAAGACGACAGAACCTACGAGCAGTACATC. It specifies CASSQDDRTYEQYI. The V and J genes are TRBV4-1 and TRBJ2-7, with a possible D match to TRBD1 (5 bases). The germline gives CDR1 MGHRA, CDR2 YSYEKL. The V and J ends lost 0 bases and 2 bases respectively, with 8 bases between them. There are 14 residues in the CDR3.

This rearrangement joins TRBV14 to TRBJ2-7; D gene unclear. Germline lookup yields CDR1 SGHDN and CDR2 FVKESK. V shed 0 bases and J shed 10 bases, with 13 bases lying between them. This CDR3 spans 13 amino acids. CDR3 sequence reads: CASSQESTRGQYF. DNA for the CDR3: TGTGCCAGCAGCCAAGAATCGACCCGCGGCCAGTACTTC.

The chain uses TRBV11-2 and TRBJ1-5, with D tentatively TRBD1 (6 bases). The CDR3 loop spans 15 amino acids. Germline V gives CDR1 SGHAT, CDR2 FQNNGV. The V end lost 4 bases, the J end lost 0 bases, and 10 bases lay between the germline ends. The CDR3 region is CASSSQGYSNQPQHF. The CDR3 nucleotides read TGTGCCAGCAGCTCTCAGGGGTATAGCAATCAGCCCCAGCATTTT.

The chain couples TRBV11-2 to TRBJ2-3; weak D call: TRBD1 (7 bases). The CDR3 totals 15 residues. Germline-derived CDR1 and CDR2 are SGHAT and FQNNGV. V gave up 4 bases and J gave up 2 bases, with 13 bases separating them. CDR3: CASSSQGGYTDTQYF. In nucleotides, the CDR3 is TGTGCCAGCAGCTCCCAGGGGGGTTACACAGATACGCAGTATTTT. The variable domain in full, with the rest retrieved from reference TRBV11-2 and TRBJ2-3, is EAGVAQSPRYKIIEKRQSVAFWCNPISGHATLYWYQQILGQGPKLLIQFQNNGVVDDSQLPKDRFSAERLKGVDSTLKIQPAKLEDSAVYLCASSSQGGYTDTQYFGPGTRLTVL.

This rearrangement joins TRBV27 to TRBJ2-1; D gene unclear. The CDR3 loop spans 11 amino acids. V was trimmed by 2 bases and J by 9 bases, leaving 5 bases between them. The germline CDR1 and CDR2 sequences are MNHEY and SMNVEV (reference sequence). Here the CDR3 reads CASSLNSEQFF. CDR3 sequence (DNA): TGTGCCAGCAGTTTAAATAGTGAGCAGTTCTTC.

CDR3 sequence reads: CASSLEGRRDTQYF. The CDR3 DNA is TGCGCCAGCAGCTTGGAAGGGAGGAGGGATACGCAGTATTTT. V and J are TRBV5-1 and TRBJ2-3; perhaps TRBD2 as D (6 bases). V gave up 0 bases and J gave up 6 bases, with 11 bases separating them. The germline V gene has CDR1 SGHRS and CDR2 YFSETQ. The CDR3 is made up of 14 amino acids.

The chain recombines TRBV3-1 (or the pseudogene TRBV3-2) with TRBJ1-4; TRBD1 is a possible D gene (5 bases). V gave up 5 bases and J gave up 3 bases, with 13 bases separating them. Germline lookup yields CDR1 LGHDT and CDR2 YNNKEL (reference sequence). The CDR3 is made up of 15 amino acids. The chain's CDR3 is CASSTSSGANEKLFF. The DNA of the CDR3 is TGTGCCAGCAGCACCAGCTCGGGGGCTAATGAAAAACTGTTTTTT.

In this sample, this clone turned up a few times. The chain has TRBV11-2 and TRBJ2-2, with TRBD1 matching 8 bases. There are 15 residues in the CDR3. V dropped 0 bases and J dropped 7; count of bases not matched to a gene: 4. Germline CDR1 reads SGHAT; CDR2 reads FQNNGV. CDR3 region: CASSLDPGGFGELFF. CDR3 nucleotides: TGTGCCAGCAGCTTAGATCCAGGGGGCTTCGGGGAGCTGTTTTTT.

This chain connects TRBV28 to TRBJ2-2, with D possibly matching TRBD2 (5 bases). V lost 5 bases and J lost 4, with 14 bases in between. CDR3 length: 15 residues. Germline CDR1 is MDHEN and CDR2 is SYDVKM. CDR3 coding DNA: TGTGCCAGCAGTCGGTCGGGGTCCGGCACCGGGGAGCTGTTTTTT. It yields the protein CASSRSGSGTGELFF.

This chain connects TRBV10-3 to TRBJ1-4, with unresolved D. This CDR3 spans 13 amino acids. Germline-derived CDR1 and CDR2 are ENHRY and SYGVKD. V lost 5 bases and J lost 4, with 8 bases in between. The chain's CDR3 is CAISSSGNEKLFF. In DNA, the CDR3 is TGTGCCATCAGTTCCAGCGGTAATGAAAAACTGTTTTTT.

The chain has TRBV30 and TRBJ2-7; D perhaps matches TRBD1 (5 bases). V lost 0 bases to trimming and J lost 4 bases, with 10 bases between them. Germline-derived CDR1 and CDR2 are GTSNPN and SVGIG (reference sequence). The CDR3 runs 13 residues. The CDR3 nucleotides are TGTGCCTGGAGTGTAGGGGCGGCTTACGAGCAGTACGTC. Protein product: CAWSVGAAYEQYV.

The chain carries TRBV30 and TRBJ2-5; 9 nucleotides align to TRBD2. Trimming cost V 3 bases and J 6 bases; bases outside gene matches: 11. The germline V gene has CDR1 GTSNPN and CDR2 SVGIG (reference sequence). The length of the CDR3 is 15 residues. DNA for the CDR3: TGTGCCTGGAGGATTGGCGGGGGGGGCAGAAAGACCCAGTACTTC. Amino acids: CAWRIGGGGRKTQYF.

The gene calls are TRBV7-2 and TRBJ2-5, with TRBD2 matching 7 bases. Per the germline V gene, CDR1 is SGHTA and CDR2 is FQGNSA. After removal of 2 bases from V and 5 bases from J, the junction contained 17 bases not matched to a gene. CDR3 length: 18 residues. The CDR3 nucleotides read TGTGCCAGCAGCTTAAATCAACAGCGGGGTCCAATGGGGGAGACCCAGTACTTC. Translating gives CASSLNQQRGPMGETQYF.

The chain links TRBV18 to TRBJ2-1; D perhaps matches TRBD1 (6 bases). Germline CDR1 reads KGHSH; CDR2 reads LQKENI. The CDR3 has 16 residues. The V end lost 4 bases, the J end lost 5 bases, and 18 bases lay between the germline ends. For the CDR3, the DNA is TGTGCCAGCTCACGAGGGACACTTGCCAATGACAATGAGCAGTTCTTC. Translated, it gives CASSRGTLANDNEQFF.